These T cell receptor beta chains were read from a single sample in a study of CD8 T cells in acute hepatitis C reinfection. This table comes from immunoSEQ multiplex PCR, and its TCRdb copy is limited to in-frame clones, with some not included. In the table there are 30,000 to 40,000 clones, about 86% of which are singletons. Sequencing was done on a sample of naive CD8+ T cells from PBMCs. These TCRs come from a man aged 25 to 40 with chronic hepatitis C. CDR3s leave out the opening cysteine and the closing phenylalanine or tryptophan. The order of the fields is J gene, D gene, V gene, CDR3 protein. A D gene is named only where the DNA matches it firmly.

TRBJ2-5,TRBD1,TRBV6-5,ASTPGTGETQY
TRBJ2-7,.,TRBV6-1,ASSPTRGEQY
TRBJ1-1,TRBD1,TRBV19,ASMIGWRDSSSMNTEAF
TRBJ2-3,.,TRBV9,ASSGGLQNTQY
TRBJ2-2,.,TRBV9,ASSSPAGTTNTGELF
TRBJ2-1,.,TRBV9,ASSATGSYNEQF
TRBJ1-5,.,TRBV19,ASSIAVQGRYSNQPQH
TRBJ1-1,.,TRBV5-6,ASSLGDTEAF
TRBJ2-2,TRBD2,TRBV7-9,ASSPSGEFTGELF
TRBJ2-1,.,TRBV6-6,ASSYRLQKPHNEQF
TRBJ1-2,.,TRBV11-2,ASSLGRGTYGYT
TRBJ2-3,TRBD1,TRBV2,ASSPTGEDTQY
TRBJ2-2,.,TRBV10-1,ASSHISPGNLGELF
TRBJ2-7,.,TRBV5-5,ASSYSVQLV
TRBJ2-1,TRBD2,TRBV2,ASRSTSGYYNEQF
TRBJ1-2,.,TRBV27,ASSTTGTDNYGYT
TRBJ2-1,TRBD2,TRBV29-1,SVEGTSGRRSYNEQF
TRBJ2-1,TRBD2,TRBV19,ASSTGTSGLINNEQF
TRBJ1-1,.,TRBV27,ASSLSVTTEAF
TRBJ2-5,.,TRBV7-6,ASSILGETQY
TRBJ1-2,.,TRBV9,ASTDGGIYGYT
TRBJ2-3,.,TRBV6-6,ASSYGQTDTQY
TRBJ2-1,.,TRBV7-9,ASSPYNEQF
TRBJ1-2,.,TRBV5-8,ASRAGSDYGYT
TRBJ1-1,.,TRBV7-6,ASSLSGSGNTEAF
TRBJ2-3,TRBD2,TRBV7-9,ASSPLAGVTDTQY
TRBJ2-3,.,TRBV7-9,ASSLPAISRDTQY
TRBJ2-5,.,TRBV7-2,ASTQGGAGRLPETQY
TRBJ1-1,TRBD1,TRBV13,ASSFGTVEAVNTEAF
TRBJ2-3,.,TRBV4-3,ASSQDLGGMGTDTQY